This T cell receptor beta chain was recovered during a study of cytomegalovirus exposure and HLA in healthy donors. For the study at large: An early data release held tens of millions of unique TCRs from HLA-typed donors.

The germline gives CDR1 SGHTA, CDR2 FQGNSA. V dropped 1 base and J dropped 7; count of bases not matched to a gene: 6. The CDR3 contains 15 residues. It was with 60 Vbeta and 13 Jbeta primers that the PCR ran. The assay was immunoSEQ multiplex PCR, and TCRdb's table has in-frame clones only and misses some. The table shows approximately 44,000 clones, with roughly 80% occurring only once. Points from the study as a whole: HLA alleles showed associations with 15,000 to 20,000 TCR beta sequences in a later analysis, at a 0.05 false discovery rate. A later analysis found that most CMV-associated TCR beta chains appeared HLA-restricted.

A word on this clone: What it binds is not known.

V usage is TRBV7-2 and J usage is TRBJ1-3; 8 nucleotides align to TRBD1. The sequenced material came from PBMCs. This sequence was found in a man aged 30-40 years in good health and CMV-seronegative. The CDR3 region has the DNA TGTGCCAGCAGCTTAGTCGGGACAGGAGATAACACCATATATTTT. This gives the protein CASSLVGTGDNTIYF.